These T cell receptor beta chains were read from a single sample in a study of blood T cell repertoires in COVID-19. Clones were read by immunoSEQ multiplex PCR, and TCRdb kept only the in-frame ones, dropping some. The sample includes around 24,000 clones, about 90% seen only once; the top ten take about 7.6%. The sample was peripheral blood. These receptors all stem from a human donor in a cohort sampled during active COVID-19. Each CDR3 is given with its conserved first and last residue. A D gene is named only where the DNA matches it firmly. The listing skips clone size in some rows; elsewhere it reads once, few, many or a size class.

CDR3nt,CDR3aa,d_gene,j_gene,abundance,v_gene
TGTGCCAGCAGCCCAAGAGGACAGCTGACAGGTGAAAAACTGTTTTTT,CASSPRGQLTGEKLFF,.,TRBJ1-4,.,TRBV9
TGTGCCAGCAGCTTAGGCCCGGGAAGGGAGGATACGCAGTATTTT,CASSLGPGREDTQYF,.,TRBJ2-3,.,TRBV11-3
TGTGCCAGCACCGCTGGGGGGACTAGCGGCTTCCCGGCCAAAAACATTCAGTACTTC,CASTAGGTSGFPAKNIQYF,TRBD2,TRBJ2-4,once,TRBV7-2
TGTGCCAGCAGCCCCCCAAGACCAGCTTTCGCGGGGGAGCAGTACTTC,CASSPPRPAFAGEQYF,.,TRBJ2-7,few,TRBV6-6
TGCGCCAGCAGCTTGGGGGGCAATGAAAAACTGTTTTTT,CASSLGGNEKLFF,.,TRBJ1-4,.,TRBV5-1
TGTGCCAGCCTTTCCGGGACAGGGATTGAAAAACTGTTTTTT,CASLSGTGIEKLFF,TRBD1,TRBJ1-4,.,TRBV2
TGTGCCAGCAGCGTAGCGGGCCAGGGGAGGGCCGGGGAGCTGTTTTTT,CASSVAGQGRAGELFF,.,TRBJ2-2,.,TRBV9
TGTGCCAGCAGCTTGGGAACCTCGGTTGGAAACACCATATATTTT,CASSLGTSVGNTIYF,.,TRBJ1-3,.,TRBV5-6
TGTGCCAGCAGCCCCCGGGACACTCTGGCAAACTATGGCTACACCTTC,CASSPRDTLANYGYTF,.,TRBJ1-2,.,TRBV11-2
TGTGCCAGCACCCCCAGGGAGGGGAACACCATATATTTT,CASTPREGNTIYF,.,TRBJ1-3,.,TRBV7-9